These 19 T cell receptor beta chains originate from one sample sequenced in a study of human T cells and chemical hapten exposure. Time point: patch test 1, 2 weeks after DPC sensitization. Treatment meaning: therapeutic diphenylcyclopropenone sensitization with weekly scalp DPC. In TCRdb, the RACE reads were re-called with MiXCR into one record per CDR3 protein. The profile shows around 99,000 distinct CDR3 sequences, around 12% of them singletons. Sequences were derived from whole blood, sampled in connection with sensitization to the hapten diphenylcyclopropenone (DPC). These receptors originate from a woman aged 40 to 55 with alopecia areata. Some clones in this sample may be carry-over from other donors' samples.

This chain uses TRBV30 with TRBJ2-2, with unresolved D. The V and J ends lost 2 bases and 7 bases respectively, with 17 bases between them. The germline gives CDR1 GTSNPN, CDR2 SVGIG (reference sequence). CDR3 length: 15 residues. The CDR3 sequence is CAWSTRASFIGELFF. The DNA for the CDR3 is TGTGCCTGGAGTACCAGAGCCTCGTTTATCGGGGAGCTGTTTTTT.

This clonotype appeared a few times. At one end the junction does not follow the germline gene, possibly because of a read error. The chain has TRBV7-7 and TRBJ2-3; 14 nucleotides agree with TRBD2. Germline V CDR1 and CDR2: SSHAT, FNYEAQ (reference sequence). The CDR3 runs to 16 residues. The CDR3 bases are TGTGCTAGCAGCCCGGGACTAGCGGGAGTAACAGATACGCAGTATTTT. Residues: CASSPGLAGVTDTQYF.

A remark on this clonotype: This may arise from a read error, as a much more abundant clone is one base away. The CDR3 DNA is TGTGGCAGCAGCTTAGCGTCTAGCGGGAGGAAGGAGACCCAGTACTTC. Amino acid sequence: CGSSLASSGRKETQYF. The rearrangement links TRBV13 to TRBJ2-5; 11 bases map to TRBD2. Germline loops: CDR1 PRHDT, CDR2 FYEKMQ (reference sequence). The CDR3 totals 16 residues.

This clonotype has just a few counts. This chain uses TRBV7-9 with TRBJ1-2, with no clear D. The CDR3 totals 13 residues. The V end lost 3 bases, the J end lost 8 bases, and 13 bases lay between the germline ends. Per germline, CDR1 SEHNR and CDR2 FQNEAQ (reference sequence). CDR3 sequence reads: CASSFSEYDGYTF. In DNA form, the CDR3 reads TGTGCCAGCAGCTTCTCAGAGTACGACGGCTACACCTTC.

This clonotype was detected many times. The chain employs TRBV4-1 and TRBJ2-3, with D perhaps TRBD1 or TRBD2 (5 bases each). The V gene lost 4 bases and the J gene lost 0 bases, with 11 bases spanning the gap. This CDR3 is built from 15 residues. Germline V gene lookup returns CDR1 MGHRA and CDR2 YSYEKL. The CDR3 spells CASSPGTASTDTQYF. The CDR3 region has the DNA TGCGCCAGCAGCCCCGGGACGGCAAGCACAGATACGCAGTATTTT.

This chain connects TRBV6-5 to TRBJ1-2; 7 nucleotides match TRBD1. Germline CDR1 and CDR2: MNHEY and SVGAGI. CDR3 length: 14 amino acids. The J segment lost 3 bases and the V segment lost 6 bases, leaving 7 bases of the junction unmatched. CDR3 coding DNA: TGTGCCAGCAGCCAAAGACAGGGTGACTATGGCTACACCTTC. Residues: CASSQRQGDYGYTF.

This clonotype has ten or more counts. The rearrangement uses TRBV29-1 and TRBJ1-1, with a weak D call TRBD1 (5 bases). The CDR3 length is 13 residues. The V gene's germline CDR1 is SQVTM and CDR2 ANQGSEA. Trimming took off 4 bases at V and 1 base at J, with 10 bases between the two ends. The CDR3 protein is CSVGDGPNTEAFF. CDR3 in DNA: TGCAGCGTTGGGGACGGCCCGAACACTGAAGCTTTCTTT.

This clonotype was picked up many times. The genes are TRBV7-6 and TRBJ2-2, with TRBD1 as a possible D gene (5 bases). Germline CDR1 is SGHVS and CDR2 is FNYEAQ. Trimming left V 5 bases short and J 0 bases short, with 13 bases between. CDR3 length: 16 amino acids. In DNA form, the CDR3 reads TGTGCCAGCAGCCCCCGACAGCTCGCGAACACCGGGGAGCTGTTTTTT. Amino acid sequence: CASSPRQLANTGELFF.

The chain couples TRBV24-1 to TRBJ2-3; a possible D gene is TRBD2 (5 bases). V lost 6 bases, J lost 0 bases, and 15 bases lay in between. This CDR3 comprises 16 residues. Germline CDR1 KGHDR, CDR2 SFDVKD. The chain's CDR3 is CATSTNKDFSTDTQYF. The DNA of the CDR3 is TGTGCCACCAGTACCAACAAGGACTTTAGCACAGATACGCAGTATTTT.

This clonotype turned up a few times. The gene calls are TRBV5-1 and TRBJ1-2; tentatively, D is TRBD1 (6 bases). From germline, CDR1 is SGHRS and CDR2 YFSETQ. V was pared by 0 bases and J by 4 bases, with 13 bases between. There are 15 residues in the CDR3. The CDR3 spells CASSLDPGASYGYTF. CDR3 DNA: TGCGCCAGCAGCTTGGACCCGGGGGCAAGCTATGGCTACACCTTC.

The V and J genes are TRBV21-1 and TRBJ2-4. TRBV21-1 represents a pseudogene. The CDR3 loop spans 16 amino acids. Here the CDR3 DNA reads TGTGCCAGCAGCAAACGTCGACAACTAGCCAAAAACATTCAGTACTTC. It is translated as CASSKRRQLAKNIQYF.

The chain uses TRBV29-1 and TRBJ1-1; 7 positions agree with TRBD1. CDR1 is SQVTM, CDR2 ANQGSEA, per germline. The CDR3 is 13 amino acids. J gave up 0 bases and V 4 bases, and 2 bases lay outside the gene matches. The DNA for the CDR3 is TGCAGCGTTGGGAGGGGGCTGAACACTGAAGCTTTCTTT. Its protein product is CSVGRGLNTEAFF.

This clonotype was seen more than once but under ten times. The chain links TRBV20-1 to TRBJ2-6; weak D call: TRBD1 (5 bases). Germline-derived CDR1 and CDR2 are DFQATT and SNEGSKA (reference sequence). V was pared by 6 bases and J by 2 bases, with 17 bases between. The CDR3 extends over 16 amino acids. The CDR3 loop is CSAIFQGRTGANVLTF. The CDR3 DNA follows: TGCAGTGCGATTTTCCAGGGAAGGACTGGGGCCAACGTCCTGACTTTC.

At least ten counts were recorded for this clonotype. The rearrangement links TRBV6-2 or TRBV6-3 to TRBJ2-7; D is possibly TRBD1 or TRBD2 (5 bases each). The length of the CDR3 is 12 residues. From germline, CDR1 is MNHEY and CDR2 SVGEGT. V was shortened by 11 bases and J by 3 bases, with 14 bases between the two germline ends. The CDR3 region is CAYGTGVYEQYF. CDR3 bases: TGTGCCTATGGGACCGGTGTCTACGAGCAGTACTTC.

The rearrangement uses TRBV28 and TRBJ1-1; 8 nucleotides line up with TRBD1. V dropped 8 bases and J dropped 1; count of bases not matched to a gene: 6. Germline-derived CDR1 and CDR2 are MDHEN and SYDVKM. The length of the CDR3 is 14 residues. CDR3 protein: CASVTGGGNTEAFF. The DNA for the CDR3 is TGTGCCAGCGTAACAGGGGGTGGGAACACTGAAGCTTTCTTT. Supplemented by reference TRBV28 and TRBJ1-1, the full variable domain reads DVKVTQSSRYLVKRTGEKVFLECVQDMDHENMFWYRQDPGLGLRLIYFSYDVKMKEKGDIPEGYSVSREKKERFSLILESASTNQTSMYLCASVTGGGNTEAFFGQGTRLTVV.

The V call is TRBV12-3 or TRBV12-4, the J call TRBJ2-7; D uncertain. Trimming pared 5 bases from V and 6 bases from J, leaving 11 bases between. This CDR3 spans 12 amino acids. CDR3 sequence (DNA): TGTGCCAGCAGTCCGTGGGGTCGCGAGCAGTACTTC. Encoded protein: CASSPWGREQYF.

This clonotype was observed a handful of times. This chain uses TRBV5-1 with TRBJ1-5; unclear D gene. Germline V gene sequence: CDR1 SGHRS, CDR2 YFSETQ. The CDR3 is 13 residues long. V lost 1 base and J 5 bases, leaving 7 bases between the germline ends. The CDR3, as DNA: TGCGCCAGCAGCTTGATGGGCTATCAGCCCCAGCATTTT. It yields the protein CASSLMGYQPQHF.

This clonotype turned up a few times. The CDR3 DNA is TGTGCCAGCACCCCCGAATCGTGGGGGGCCTACGAGCAGTACTTC. This encodes CASTPESWGAYEQYF. V gene TRBV4-2 combines with J gene TRBJ2-7; D may be TRBD2 (6 bases). The CDR3 covers 15 residues. Germline values: CDR1 LGHNA, CDR2 YNFKEQ. The germline V and J ends were trimmed by 7 bases and 2 bases, with 18 bases remaining between them.

The chain links TRBV12-3 or TRBV12-4 to TRBJ1-1, with no clear D. The CDR3 is 12 residues long. Trimming removed 2 bases at V and 3 bases at J, with 4 bases between. Written as DNA, the CDR3 is TGTGCCAGCAGTTTAAGTGACACTGAAGCTTTCTTT. This encodes CASSLSDTEAFF.